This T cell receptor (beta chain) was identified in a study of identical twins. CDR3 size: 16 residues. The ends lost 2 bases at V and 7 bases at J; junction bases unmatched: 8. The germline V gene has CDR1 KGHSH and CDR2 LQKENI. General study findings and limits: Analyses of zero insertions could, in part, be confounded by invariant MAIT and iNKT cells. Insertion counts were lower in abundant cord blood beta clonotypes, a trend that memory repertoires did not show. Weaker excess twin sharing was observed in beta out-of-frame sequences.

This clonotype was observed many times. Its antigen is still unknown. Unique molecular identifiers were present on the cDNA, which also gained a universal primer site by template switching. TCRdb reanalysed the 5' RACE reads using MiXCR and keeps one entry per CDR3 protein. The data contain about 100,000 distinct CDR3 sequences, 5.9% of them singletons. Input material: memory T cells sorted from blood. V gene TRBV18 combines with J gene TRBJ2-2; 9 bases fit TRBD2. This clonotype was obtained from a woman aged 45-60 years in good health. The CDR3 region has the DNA TGTGCCAGCTCACCAGTAGCGGGAGTGAACGTCGGGGAGCTGTTTTTT. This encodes CASSPVAGVNVGELFF.